What follows are 9 T cell receptor beta chains derived from one specimen sequenced in a study of T cells of healthy individuals. From the 5' RACE reads, TCRdb called clonotypes with MiXCR, one entry per CDR3 protein. The table lists about 82,000 distinct CDR3 sequences, about 5% of them singletons, with 7.5% to 8% in the top ten. These receptors were obtained from a female donor in good health.

The table lists this clonotype with a few counts. The gene calls are TRBV10-3 and TRBJ2-3; D may be TRBD2 (5 bases). This CDR3 has 15 residues. Germline loops: CDR1 ENHRY, CDR2 SYGVKD. V lost 0 bases and J lost 1, with 8 bases in between. The chain's CDR3 is CAISESQAGTDTQYF. DNA for the CDR3: TGTGCCATCAGTGAGTCGCAAGCGGGCACAGATACGCAGTATTTT.

This clonotype was counted many times. The chain is built from TRBV4-3 and TRBJ2-6; D gene ambiguous. The CDR3 length is 16 residues. The germline gives CDR1 LGHNA, CDR2 YSLEER. The V end lost 4 bases, the J end lost 1 base, and 11 bases lay between the germline ends. CDR3 sequence (DNA): TGCGCCAGCAGCCCCCTGGGCCCTTCTGGGGCCAACGTCCTGACTTTC. Amino acids: CASSPLGPSGANVLTF.

This clonotype was observed many times. The chain combines TRBV27 with TRBJ2-7, with D tentatively TRBD2 (5 bases). The germline V gene encodes CDR1 MNHEY and CDR2 SMNVEV (reference sequence). The V end lost 6 bases, the J end lost 7 bases, and 13 bases lay between the germline ends. The CDR3 runs to 12 residues. In nucleotides, the CDR3 is TGTGCCAGCAGCGGACTCTCCTGGGAGCAGTACTTC. Translating it yields CASSGLSWEQYF.

The rearrangement links TRBV7-9 to TRBJ1-1; the D gene is possibly TRBD1 (6 bases). This CDR3 contains 16 residues. V lost 4 bases, J lost 2 bases, and 17 bases lay in between. Germline V CDR1 and CDR2: SEHNR, FQNEAQ (reference sequence). The CDR3 region has the DNA TGTGCCAGCAGCTCTGTGGGGGGCGCAGGTAACACTGAAGCTTTCTTT. This codes for CASSSVGGAGNTEAFF.

This clonotype was seen at least ten times. The chain links TRBV28 to TRBJ2-7, with D uncertain. This CDR3 spans 14 amino acids. Germline values: CDR1 MDHEN, CDR2 SYDVKM. V lost 6 bases to trimming and J lost 2 bases, with 14 bases between them. CDR3 residues: CASSPASITYEQYF. The CDR3 DNA is TGTGCCAGCAGCCCGGCCTCTATTACCTACGAGCAGTACTTC.

This clonotype appeared many times. The V call is TRBV4-2, the J call TRBJ2-1; TRBD2 aligns across 7 bases. The CDR3 length is 12 residues. The trim removed 4 bases at V and 10 bases at J, leaving 4 bases unmatched. The germline CDR1 and CDR2 sequences are LGHNA and YNFKEQ. CDR3 DNA: TGTGCCAGCAGCCCCGCGGGGGTCGAGCAGTTCTTC. This codes for CASSPAGVEQFF.

This clonotype was observed a handful of times. This chain uses TRBV7-9 with TRBJ2-7; 8 nucleotides line up with TRBD2. This CDR3 has 16 residues. In germline, CDR1 is SEHNR, CDR2 FQNEAQ (reference sequence). J lost 2 bases, V lost 0 bases, and 6 bases had no gene match. The DNA for the CDR3 is TGTGCCAGCAGCTTAGCTTCGGTAGCGGGAACCTACGAGCAGTACTTC. Protein: CASSLASVAGTYEQYF.

This clonotype was recorded at least ten times. The chain recombines TRBV6-5 with TRBJ2-6; D ambiguous. The germline V and J ends were trimmed by 2 bases and 19 bases, with 12 bases remaining between them. Germline-derived CDR1 and CDR2 are MNHEY and SVGAGI. The length of the CDR3 is 11 residues. The CDR3 region has the DNA TGTGCCAGCAGTTACCTAGGCACCGAAACTTTC. Its protein is CASSYLGTETF.

This clonotype was seen at least ten times. In DNA, the CDR3 is TGCGCCAGCAGCTTGGATGGAGGGGCCCTAACCTATGGCTACACCTTC. Protein product: CASSLDGGALTYGYTF. The chain employs TRBV5-1 and TRBJ1-2; D is possibly TRBD1 (5 bases). The CDR3 has 16 amino acids. Looked up from germline, CDR1 is SGHRS and CDR2 is YFSETQ. V lost 0 bases, J lost 4 bases, and 16 bases lay in between.